This T cell receptor (beta chain) was sequenced in a study of T cell changes during pregnancy in multiple sclerosis. Sequenced by immunoSEQ multiplex PCR; TCRdb stores in-frame clones only, minus some. The sample records over 70,000 clones, 80% to 95% being singletons. This CDR3 spans 12 amino acids. Germline assignment: CDR1 MDHEN and CDR2 SYDVKM. V was pared by 2 bases and J by 4 bases, with 6 bases between. The clonotype was recovered from a female donor in good health, enrolled as a control in a pregnancy study. The sample was peripheral blood, taken in the first trimester of pregnancy. The V gene is TRBV28, the J gene TRBJ2-7, with D perhaps TRBD2 (5 bases). CDR3 DNA sequence: TGTGCCAGCAGTTTAGGGGAGTACGAGCAGTACTTC. Residues: CASSLGEYEQYF.